The 3 T cell receptor beta chains below were found in one sample sequenced in a study of shared clonotypes between healthy human individuals. Naive CD8 cells were CD45RO-negative, positively selected for CCR7, excluding terminally differentiated effector memory CD45RA+ cells. The assay was immunoSEQ multiplex PCR, and TCRdb's table has in-frame clones only and misses some. Of some 2.1 million clones detected, 93% appear once; the ten largest clones hold 1.5% to 2%. The sample was naive CD8+ T cells from PBMCs. The receptor source for this set is a man between 18 and 35 years old in good health. Some clones in this sample may be carry-over from other donors' samples.

The chain carries TRBV28 and TRBJ1-5; a weak D match, TRBD1 (6 bases). This CDR3 is 17 amino acids long. Germline values: CDR1 MDHEN, CDR2 SYDVKM. Trimming pared 5 bases from V and 0 bases from J, leaving 17 bases between. CDR3 region: CASSLEGQIYSNQPQHF. CDR3 bases: TGTGCCAGCAGTCTAGAAGGACAGATATATAGCAATCAGCCCCAGCATTTT.

On this clone itself: The same CDR3 also results from other DNA sequences found in this sample. V is TRBV9 and J is TRBJ2-3; the D is unclear. Trimming took 0 bases from V and 3 from J, leaving 5 bases between them. Per germline, CDR1 SGDLS and CDR2 YYNGEE. This CDR3 comprises 13 residues. The DNA of the CDR3 is TGTGCCAGCAGCGTAGTGGGGACAGATACGCAGTATTTT. This translates into CASSVVGTDTQYF. The whole variable domain, filled in from reference TRBV9 and TRBJ2-3, reads DSGVTQTPKHLITATGQRVTLRCSPRSGDLSVYWYQQSLDQGLQFLIQYYNGEERAKGNILERFSAQQFPDLHSELNLSSLELGDSALYFCASSVVGTDTQYFGPGTRLTVL.

J is TRBJ2-2 and V is TRBV4-3; 12 nucleotides align to TRBD2. This CDR3 spans 15 amino acids. The germline gives CDR1 LGHNA, CDR2 YSLEER. The V and J ends lost 2 bases and 5 bases, in that order; junction bases with no gene match: 0. The chain's CDR3 is CASSQLAGGTGELFF. For the CDR3, the DNA is TGCGCCAGCAGCCAACTAGCGGGAGGGACCGGGGAGCTGTTTTTT.